The 4 T cell receptor beta chains below come from one sample, sequenced in a study of blood T cell repertoires in COVID-19. Libraries were prepared by immunoSEQ multiplex PCR; TCRdb keeps only in-frame clonotypes and omits some of them. The table has 150,000 to 200,000 clones, around 84% seen once; the top ten hold 14%. Source material: peripheral blood. Every receptor here comes from a woman aged 70-85 years with COVID-19, enrolled during active disease.

The rearrangement links TRBV6-4 to TRBJ1-2; TRBD1 might be the D (5 bases). Between the trimmed V and J ends, which lost 3 bases and 5 bases, there was a span of 7 bases. The CDR3 totals 12 residues. The germline gives CDR1 MRHNA, CDR2 SNTAGT. The CDR3 DNA is TGTGCCAGCAGTGATAGGGGTTATGGCTACACCTTC. Protein product: CASSDRGYGYTF.

This rearrangement joins TRBV30 to TRBJ2-3, with TRBD2 matching 10 bases. The CDR3 consists of 15 residues. V gave up 0 bases and J gave up 5 bases; unmatched junction bases: 5. CDR1 and CDR2 from the germline V gene are GTSNPN and SVGIG (reference sequence). The CDR3 protein is CAWSVRASGRDTQYF. In DNA form, the CDR3 reads TGTGCCTGGAGTGTACGAGCTAGCGGGAGAGATACGCAGTATTTT. Variable domain in full (rest from reference TRBV30 and TRBJ2-3): SQTIHQWPATLVQPVGSPLSLECTVEGTSNPNLYWYRQAAGRGLQLLFYSVGIGQISSEVPQNLSASRPQDRQFILSSKKLLLSDSGFYLCAWSVRASGRDTQYFGPGTRLTVL.

V gene TRBV19 combines with J gene TRBJ1-1; D is unclear. CDR1 is LNHDA and CDR2 is SQIVND in the germline V gene (reference sequence). V was trimmed by 3 bases and J by 4 bases, leaving 9 bases between them. The CDR3 loop spans 13 amino acids. Here the CDR3 DNA reads TGTGCCAGTAGTATCGCTGGGAGCACTGAAGCTTTCTTT. Translation gives CASSIAGSTEAFF.

The CDR3 spells CASSLGGLGKAQYV. The CDR3, as DNA: TGTGCCAGCAGCTTGGGAGGACTGGGAAAGGCGCAGTACGTC. The V and J genes are TRBV5-8 and TRBJ2-7, with D tentatively TRBD2 (5 bases). V was clipped by 0 bases and J by 9 bases, with 16 bases between them. The CDR3 loop spans 14 amino acids. The germline V gene has CDR1 SGHTS and CDR2 YDEGEE.